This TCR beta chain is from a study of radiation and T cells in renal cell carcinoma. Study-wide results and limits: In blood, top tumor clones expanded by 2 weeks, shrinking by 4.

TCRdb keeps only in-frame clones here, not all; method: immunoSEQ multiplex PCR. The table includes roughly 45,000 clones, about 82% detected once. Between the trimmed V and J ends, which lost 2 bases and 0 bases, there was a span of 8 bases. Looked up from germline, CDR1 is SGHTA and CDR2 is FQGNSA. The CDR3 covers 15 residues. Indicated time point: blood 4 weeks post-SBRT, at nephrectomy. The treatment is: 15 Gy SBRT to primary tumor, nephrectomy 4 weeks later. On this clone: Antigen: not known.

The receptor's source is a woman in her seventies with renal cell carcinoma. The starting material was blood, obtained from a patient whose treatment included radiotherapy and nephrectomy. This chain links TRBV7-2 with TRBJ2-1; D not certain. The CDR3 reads CASSLNIGSYNEQFF. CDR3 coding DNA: TGTGCCAGCAGCTTAAACATCGGCTCCTACAATGAGCAGTTCTTC. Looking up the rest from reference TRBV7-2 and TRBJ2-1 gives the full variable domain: GAGVSQSPSNKVTEKGKDVELRCDPISGHTALYWYRQSLGQGLEFLIYFQGNSAPDKSGLPSDRFSAERTGGSVSTLTIQRTQQEDSAVYLCASSLNIGSYNEQFFGPGTRLTVL.